This TCR beta chain derives from a study of T cell clusters in autoimmune cytopenias. Study-level results: Active autoimmune hepatitis patients had almost three-fold fewer exclusive TRB clusters than healthy donors.

Each sample's input was 250 ng genomic DNA, approximately 37,500 genome equivalents. Germline-derived CDR1 and CDR2 are SGHNT and YENEEA. CDR3 length: 13 amino acids. Judged by frequency, this clonotype is medium-sized. Antigen: not known. One tube held mixed TRB-A and TRB-B primer pools for touch-down PCR. TCRdb reanalyzed the multiplex PCR reads and collapses them to one entry per CDR3 protein, without DNA. The repertoire table contains under 3,500 distinct CDR3 sequences. The clonotype comes from a human donor with an autoimmune cytopenia or autoimmune hepatitis (not recorded which). The sequencing sample was made of peripheral blood. The V and J genes are TRBV11-3 and TRBJ1-3. CDR3 region: CATATGSGNTIYF.